Below are 23 T cell receptor beta chains sequenced from a single sample in a study of blood T cell repertoires in COVID-19. Sequencing was performed with immunoSEQ multiplex PCR; in TCRdb, only in-frame clones are kept and a portion is missing. The data contain about 200,000 clones, about 89% of them singletons. Specimen: peripheral blood. The receptors stem from a middle-aged woman with acute or convalescent COVID-19.

This chain connects TRBV4-1 to TRBJ2-5, with D possibly matching TRBD2 (6 bases). Germline V gives CDR1 MGHRA, CDR2 YSYEKL. Trimming stripped 0 bases from V and 2 bases from J, with 10 bases between. The CDR3 consists of 15 residues. In DNA, the CDR3 is TGCGCCAGCAGCCAAGAGGGGGGTTATCAAGAGACCCAGTACTTC. Amino acids: CASSQEGGYQETQYF.

This clone was seen more than once but under ten times. CDR3 nucleotides: TGCAGCGTCGGGGACAGGGCCGGAAACACCATATATTTT. It specifies CSVGDRAGNTIYF. The chain joins TRBV29-1 to TRBJ1-3; TRBD1 matches 9 bases. V shed 6 bases and J 4 bases; nucleotides not matched to a gene: 4. Per germline, CDR1 SQVTM and CDR2 ANQGSEA. The CDR3 is made up of 13 amino acids.

This clone came up once. This rearrangement joins TRBV9 to TRBJ1-5; possibly TRBD1 for D (6 bases). The CDR3 length is 14 residues. Between the trimmed V and J ends, which lost 0 bases and 2 bases, there was a span of 6 bases. Germline loops: CDR1 SGDLS, CDR2 YYNGEE. CDR3: CASSVGQGNQPQHF. The CDR3 DNA sequence: TGTGCCAGCAGCGTAGGACAGGGCAATCAGCCCCAGCATTTT.

The chain has TRBV15 and TRBJ2-7, with D maybe TRBD2 (8 bases). The CDR3 totals 15 residues. Germline values: CDR1 LNHNV, CDR2 YYDKDF (reference sequence). V was cut by 0 bases and J by 7 bases, with 16 bases left in between. Here the CDR3 reads CATSRDREGAGEQYV. DNA for the CDR3: TGTGCCACCAGCAGAGATCGGGAGGGGGCCGGAGAGCAGTACGTC.

V is TRBV18 and J is TRBJ1-3; TRBD1 matches at 7 bases. Germline V gene sequence: CDR1 KGHSH, CDR2 LQKENI. This CDR3 has 18 amino acids. The V segment lost 5 bases and the J segment 0 bases; nucleotides outside the gene matches: 13. CDR3 DNA sequence: TGTGCCAGCTCAATACCGGGACAGAAAGATAGCTCTGGAAACACCATATATTTT. Translating gives CASSIPGQKDSSGNTIYF.

The chain uses TRBV28 and TRBJ2-1; 15 nucleotides match TRBD2. CDR1 and CDR2 (germline): MDHEN, SYDVKM. The CDR3 contains 18 residues. Losses at the gene ends were 5 bases for V and 7 bases for J; bases not matched to a gene: 12. CDR3 region: CASSQGLAGGPWGNEQFF. Written as DNA, the CDR3 is TGTGCCAGCAGTCAGGGACTAGCGGGGGGTCCGTGGGGGAATGAGCAGTTCTTC.

This clone was seen only once. The chain joins TRBV19 to TRBJ1-2; 7 bases are shared with TRBD1. The CDR3 totals 15 residues. V lost 4 bases and J lost 1; bases outside the gene matches: 6. Germline values: CDR1 LNHDA, CDR2 SQIVND (reference sequence). The CDR3 DNA reads TGTGCCAGTAGTACTCCCGGGACAGTTAACTATGGCTACACCTTC. Protein sequence: CASSTPGTVNYGYTF.

The V and J genes are TRBV6-5 and TRBJ1-2; 11 bases map to TRBD1. From germline, CDR1 is MNHEY and CDR2 SVGAGI. With 2 bases clipped from V and 9 bases from J, the junction kept 5 bases outside the gene matches. CDR3 size: 14 residues. The CDR3 reads CASSYGQGAGSYTF. The DNA for the CDR3 is TGTGCCAGCAGTTACGGACAGGGGGCCGGGAGCTACACCTTC.

This clone was seen once. The genes are TRBV10-3 and TRBJ1-1, with 7 bases matching TRBD1. Germline CDR1 and CDR2: ENHRY and SYGVKD. The CDR3 has 12 amino acids. V lost 5 bases and J lost 4; bases outside the gene matches: 1. The CDR3 loop reads CAISPGGTEAFF. DNA for the CDR3: TGTGCCATCAGTCCAGGGGGCACTGAAGCTTTCTTT.

V is TRBV9 and J is TRBJ1-3; the D is unclear. The CDR3 spans 14 residues. CDR1 SGDLS and CDR2 YYNGEE come from the germline V gene. V was clipped by 3 bases and J by 4 bases, with 11 bases between them. The CDR3 is CASSEQVGGNTIYF. The CDR3 nucleotides read TGTGCCAGCAGCGAACAAGTCGGGGGAAACACCATATATTTT.

CDR3 residues: CAWRRGTAVETQYF. The CDR3 nucleotides read TGTGCCTGGAGGAGGGGGACAGCAGTGGAGACCCAGTACTTC. The V gene is TRBV30, the J gene TRBJ2-5, with TRBD1 matching over 7 bases. CDR3 length: 14 residues. V shed 3 bases and J 5 bases; nucleotides not matched to a gene: 9. Germline CDR1 reads GTSNPN; CDR2 reads SVGIG (reference sequence).

The genes are TRBV10-3 and TRBJ2-3, with 10 nucleotides matching TRBD2. Germline CDR1 is ENHRY and CDR2 is SYGVKD. Losses at the gene ends were 9 bases for V and 5 bases for J; bases not matched to a gene: 11. The CDR3 length is 15 residues. CDR3 bases: TGTGCCATGAGGAGCGGGGGGGGGATGGAAGATACGCAGTATTTT. Residues: CAMRSGGGMEDTQYF.

V gene TRBV10-1 combines with J gene TRBJ1-1; D ambiguous. Germline V lookup: CDR1 WNHNN, CDR2 SYGVQD (reference sequence). V lost 8 bases, J lost 0 bases, and 10 bases lay in between. This CDR3 is built from 13 residues. The CDR3 nucleotides are TGCGCCAGCCGGGCGGGGTTGAACACTGAAGCTTTCTTT. Its protein product is CASRAGLNTEAFF.

The chain recombines TRBV24-1 with TRBJ1-4, with D tentatively TRBD1 (6 bases). Trimming shortened V by 4 bases and J by 7 bases, and 12 bases separated the two germline ends. Germline CDR1 and CDR2: KGHDR and SFDVKD. CDR3 size: 14 residues. The CDR3 nucleotides read TGTGCCACCAGTGACTCTCGGACAGCTGAAAAACTGTTTTTT. As protein: CATSDSRTAEKLFF.

The chain combines TRBV20-1 with TRBJ1-1, with a possible D match to TRBD1 (6 bases). The V and J ends lost 8 bases and 7 bases respectively, with 14 bases between them. Germline CDR1 is DFQATT and CDR2 is SNEGSKA (reference sequence). This CDR3 contains 11 residues. CDR3 region: CSTAQGHEAFF. CDR3 DNA sequence: TGCAGTACGGCGCAGGGGCATGAAGCTTTCTTT.

This clone was detected once. The CDR3 DNA sequence: TGTGCCAGCAACAAGGGGGCAGGCTATGGCTACACCTTC. Residues: CASNKGAGYGYTF. V and J are TRBV2 and TRBJ1-2; 7 bases align to TRBD1. Looked up from germline, CDR1 is SNHLY and CDR2 is FYNNEI. The CDR3 runs to 13 residues. V trimming: 7 bases; J trimming: 4 bases; junction bases outside the gene matches: 6.

This chain uses TRBV6-1 with TRBJ1-5, with 7 bases fitting TRBD1. With 3 bases clipped from V and 0 bases from J, the junction kept 8 bases outside the gene matches. Germline CDR1 and CDR2: MNHNS and SASEGT. The CDR3 covers 17 residues. CDR3 protein: CASSDSFGTASNQPQHF. CDR3 sequence (DNA): TGTGCCAGCAGTGATAGTTTCGGGACAGCTAGCAATCAGCCCCAGCATTTT.

The chain couples TRBV19 to TRBJ2-3; D not resolved. CDR1 LNHDA and CDR2 SQIVND come from the germline V gene (reference sequence). CDR3 length: 16 amino acids. V gave up 1 base and J gave up 0 bases, with 11 bases separating them. CDR3 sequence: CASSIVRRLSTDTQYF. CDR3 nucleotide sequence: TGTGCCAGTAGTATAGTCCGCAGGCTTAGCACAGATACGCAGTATTTT.

V and J are TRBV5-8 and TRBJ1-2; maybe TRBD1 (5 bases). The CDR3 has 14 residues. Germline V gene lookup returns CDR1 SGHTS and CDR2 YDEGEE. V lost 0 bases and J 7 bases, leaving 13 bases between the germline ends. The CDR3, as DNA: TGTGCCAGCAGCTTGGAGGCGACAGTTGGTGGCTACACCTTC. Its translation: CASSLEATVGGYTF.

V and J are TRBV2 and TRBJ2-5, with 9 nucleotides matching TRBD2. Losses at the gene ends were 10 bases for V and 2 bases for J; bases not matched to a gene: 11. The CDR3 totals 15 residues. Germline CDR1 SNHLY, CDR2 FYNNEI. The CDR3 coding sequence is TGTGCCAACCCCCCGAGCGGGGGGAGGCAAGAGACCCAGTACTTC. It translates to CANPPSGGRQETQYF.

The V and J genes are TRBV11-2 and TRBJ1-4; 10 positions agree with TRBD1. The CDR3 is made up of 15 amino acids. After removal of 6 bases from V and 7 bases from J, the junction contained 8 bases not matched to a gene. Germline V lookup: CDR1 SGHAT, CDR2 FQNNGV. The CDR3 here is CASRTGTGDLEKLFF. CDR3 bases: TGTGCCAGCAGAACGGGGACAGGGGATCTTGAAAAACTGTTTTTT.

The sample holds many counts of this clone. This chain links TRBV3-1 (or the pseudogene TRBV3-2) with TRBJ2-7, with 12 bases that match TRBD2. Germline loops: CDR1 LGHDT, CDR2 YNNKEL (reference sequence). The CDR3 runs 12 residues. CDR3 sequence (DNA): TGTGCCAGCAGCCAAGGACTAGCGGGGGCTCCCGTC. Its translation is CASSQGLAGAPV.

This clone turned up a few times. The gene calls are TRBV6-6 and TRBJ1-6, with 9 bases identical to TRBD1. CDR1 MNHNY and CDR2 SVGAGI come from the germline V gene (reference sequence). J lost 8 bases, V lost 2 bases, and 4 bases had no gene match. The CDR3 has 15 residues. CDR3 sequence: CASSYSGTGYSPLHF. For the CDR3, the DNA is TGTGCCAGCAGTTACAGCGGGACAGGGTATTCACCCCTCCACTTT.